This T cell receptor beta chain derives from a study of T cells after somatic rescue of genetic block. This CDR3 contains 13 residues. V lost 6 bases and J 1 base, leaving 8 bases between the germline ends. The germline gives CDR1 MNHEY, CDR2 SVGAGI. The assay was immunoSEQ multiplex PCR, and TCRdb's table has in-frame clones only and misses some. This sample has under 150,000 clones, with just over 90% found just once. The V call is TRBV6-5, the J call TRBJ2-3; D gene ambiguous. The specimen sequenced was peripheral blood mononuclear cells (PBMCs). The TCR was taken from a woman under 30. The CDR3 here is CASRLLRTDTQYF. Here the CDR3 DNA reads TGTGCCAGCAGGCTACTGCGCACAGATACGCAGTATTTT.